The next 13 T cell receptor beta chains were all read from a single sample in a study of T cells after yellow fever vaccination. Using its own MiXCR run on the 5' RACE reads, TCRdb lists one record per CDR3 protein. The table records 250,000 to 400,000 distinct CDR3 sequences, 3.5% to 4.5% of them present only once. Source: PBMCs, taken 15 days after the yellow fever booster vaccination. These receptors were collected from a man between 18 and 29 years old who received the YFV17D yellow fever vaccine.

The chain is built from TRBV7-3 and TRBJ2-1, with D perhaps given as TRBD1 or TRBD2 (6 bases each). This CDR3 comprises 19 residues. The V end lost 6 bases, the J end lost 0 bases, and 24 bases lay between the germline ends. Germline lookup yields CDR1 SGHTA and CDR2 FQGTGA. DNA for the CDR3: TGTGCCAGCAGGGGTGGGGGTAGGGGGGCTAAAAGCTCCTACAATGAGCAGTTCTTC. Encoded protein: CASRGGGRGAKSSYNEQFF.

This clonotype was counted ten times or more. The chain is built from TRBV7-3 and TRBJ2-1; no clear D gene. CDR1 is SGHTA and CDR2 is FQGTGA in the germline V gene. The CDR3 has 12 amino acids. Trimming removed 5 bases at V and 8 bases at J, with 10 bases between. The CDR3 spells CASSPLGDEQFF. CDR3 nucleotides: TGTGCCAGCAGCCCCCTGGGCGATGAGCAGTTCTTC.

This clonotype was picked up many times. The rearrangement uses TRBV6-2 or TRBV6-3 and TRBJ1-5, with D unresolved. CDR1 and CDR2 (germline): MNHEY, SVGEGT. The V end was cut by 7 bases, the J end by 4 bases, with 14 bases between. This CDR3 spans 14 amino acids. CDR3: CASTRASQNQPQHF. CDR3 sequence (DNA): TGTGCCAGCACTCGGGCCAGCCAAAATCAGCCCCAGCATTTT.

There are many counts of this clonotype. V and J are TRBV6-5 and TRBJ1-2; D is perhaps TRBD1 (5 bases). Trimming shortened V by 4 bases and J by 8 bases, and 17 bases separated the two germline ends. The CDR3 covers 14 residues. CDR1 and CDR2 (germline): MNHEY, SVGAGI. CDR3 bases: TGTGCCAGCAGTTCACTCCGGGACGTTTGCGGCTACACCTTC. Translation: CASSSLRDVCGYTF.

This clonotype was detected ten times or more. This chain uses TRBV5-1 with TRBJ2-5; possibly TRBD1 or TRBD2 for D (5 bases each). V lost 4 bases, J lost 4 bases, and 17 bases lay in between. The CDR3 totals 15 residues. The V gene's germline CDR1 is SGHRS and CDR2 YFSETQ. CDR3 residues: CASSLNKGDGETQYF. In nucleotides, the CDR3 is TGCGCCAGCAGCCTAAATAAAGGGGACGGAGAGACCCAGTACTTC.

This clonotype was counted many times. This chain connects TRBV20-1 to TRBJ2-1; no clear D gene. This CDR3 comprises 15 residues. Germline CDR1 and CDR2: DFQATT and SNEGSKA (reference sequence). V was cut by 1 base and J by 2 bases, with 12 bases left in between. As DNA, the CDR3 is TGCAGTGCTAGAGGATCCAGGCGTGCCTACAATGAGCAGTTCTTC. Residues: CSARGSRRAYNEQFF.

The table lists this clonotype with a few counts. CDR3 coding DNA: TGTGCCATAACTAGGGGACCCGGGGCCAACGTCCTGACTTTC. Translation: CAITRGPGANVLTF. The rearrangement uses TRBV10-3 and TRBJ2-6, with D perhaps assigned TRBD1 or TRBD2 (5 bases each). The ends were cut back, 9 bases at V and 4 bases at J, with 13 bases in the middle. CDR1 and CDR2 from the germline V gene are ENHRY and SYGVKD. The CDR3 contains 14 residues.

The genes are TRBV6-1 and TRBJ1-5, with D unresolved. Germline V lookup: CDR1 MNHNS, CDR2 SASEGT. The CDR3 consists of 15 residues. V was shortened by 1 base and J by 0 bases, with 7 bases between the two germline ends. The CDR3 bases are TGTGCCAGCAGTGAAGTGGGTCTTAGCAATCAGCCCCAGCATTTT. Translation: CASSEVGLSNQPQHF.

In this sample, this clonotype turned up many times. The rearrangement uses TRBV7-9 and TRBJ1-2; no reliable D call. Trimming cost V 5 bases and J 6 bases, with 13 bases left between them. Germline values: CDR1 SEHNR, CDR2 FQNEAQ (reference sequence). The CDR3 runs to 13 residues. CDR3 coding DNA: TGTGCCAGCAGCCGGTCGCAAGGGAATGGCTACACCTTC. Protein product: CASSRSQGNGYTF.

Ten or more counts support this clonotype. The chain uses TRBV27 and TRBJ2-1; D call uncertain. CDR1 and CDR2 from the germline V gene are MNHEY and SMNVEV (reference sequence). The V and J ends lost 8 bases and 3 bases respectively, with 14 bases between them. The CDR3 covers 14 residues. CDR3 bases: TGTGCCAGCGCAACCCCCCCTTTCTACAATGAGCAGTTCTTC. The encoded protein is CASATPPFYNEQFF.

CDR3 nucleotides: TGCGCCAGCAGCCAAGGACTCTCAATTGAGCAGTTCTTC. Amino acids: CASSQGLSIEQFF. V and J are TRBV4-3 and TRBJ2-1; D uncertain. Looked up from germline, CDR1 is LGHNA and CDR2 is YSLEER. V was cut by 1 base and J by 9 bases, with 10 bases left in between. The CDR3 runs 13 residues.

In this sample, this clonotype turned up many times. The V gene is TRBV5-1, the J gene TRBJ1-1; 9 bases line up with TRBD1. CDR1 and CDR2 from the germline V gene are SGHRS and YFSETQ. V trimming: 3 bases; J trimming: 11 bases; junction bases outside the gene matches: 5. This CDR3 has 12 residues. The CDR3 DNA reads TGCGCCAGCAGCTATGGACAGGGGAGCGCTTTCTTT. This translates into CASSYGQGSAFF.

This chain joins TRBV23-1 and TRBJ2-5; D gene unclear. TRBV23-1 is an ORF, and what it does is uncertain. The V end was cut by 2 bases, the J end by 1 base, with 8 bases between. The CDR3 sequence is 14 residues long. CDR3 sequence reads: CASSQSGLQETQYF. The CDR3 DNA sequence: TGCGCCAGCAGTCAAAGTGGCCTCCAAGAGACCCAGTACTTC.